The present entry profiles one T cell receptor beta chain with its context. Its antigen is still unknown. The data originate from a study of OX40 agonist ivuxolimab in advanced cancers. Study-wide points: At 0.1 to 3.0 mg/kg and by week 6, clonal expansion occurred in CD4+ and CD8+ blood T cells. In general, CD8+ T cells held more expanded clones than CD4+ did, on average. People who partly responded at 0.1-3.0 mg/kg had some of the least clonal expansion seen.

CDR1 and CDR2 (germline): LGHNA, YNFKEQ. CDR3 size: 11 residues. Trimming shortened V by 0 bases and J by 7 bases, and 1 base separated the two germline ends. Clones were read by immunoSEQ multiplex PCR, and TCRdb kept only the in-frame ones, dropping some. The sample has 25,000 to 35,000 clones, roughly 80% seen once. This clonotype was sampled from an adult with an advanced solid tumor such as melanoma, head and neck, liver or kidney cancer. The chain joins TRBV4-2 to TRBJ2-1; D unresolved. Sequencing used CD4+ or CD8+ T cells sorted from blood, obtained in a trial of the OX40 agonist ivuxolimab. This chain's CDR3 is CASSQENEQFF. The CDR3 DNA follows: TGTGCCAGCAGCCAAGAGAATGAGCAGTTCTTC.